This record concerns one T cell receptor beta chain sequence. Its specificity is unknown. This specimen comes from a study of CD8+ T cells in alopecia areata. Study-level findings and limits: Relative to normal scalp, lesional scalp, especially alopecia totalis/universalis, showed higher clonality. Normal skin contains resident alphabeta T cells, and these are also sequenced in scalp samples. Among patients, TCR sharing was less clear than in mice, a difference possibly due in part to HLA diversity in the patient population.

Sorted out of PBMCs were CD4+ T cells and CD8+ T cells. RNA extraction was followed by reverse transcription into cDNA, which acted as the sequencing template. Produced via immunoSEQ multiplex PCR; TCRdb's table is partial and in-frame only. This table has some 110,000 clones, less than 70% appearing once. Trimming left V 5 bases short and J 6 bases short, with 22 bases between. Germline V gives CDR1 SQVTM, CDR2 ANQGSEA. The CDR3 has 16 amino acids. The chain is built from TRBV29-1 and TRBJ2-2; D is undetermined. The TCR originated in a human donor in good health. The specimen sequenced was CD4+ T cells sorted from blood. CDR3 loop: CSVQSMFLGKSGELFF. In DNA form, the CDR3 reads TGCAGCGTTCAGTCTATGTTCCTGGGGAAGTCCGGGGAGCTGTTTTTT.